The clone carrying this T cell receptor beta chain was seen only once. Antigen unknown. The V end lost 3 bases, the J end lost 4 bases, and 15 bases lay between the germline ends. Looked up from germline, CDR1 is SGHRS and CDR2 is YFSETQ. The CDR3 length is 15 residues. PCR involved 60 Vbeta and 13 Jbeta primers. The table came from immunoSEQ multiplex PCR; TCRdb's copy has only in-frame clones and leaves some out. Of roughly 120,000 clones listed, 69% are singletons. The data are from a study of cytomegalovirus exposure and HLA in healthy donors. General observations from the study: Per a prior analysis, the majority of TCR beta V segments were productive roughly 90% or roughly 30% of the time. Later on, an analysis tied roughly 17,000 TCR beta sequences to HLA alleles at 0.05 false discovery rate.

This rearrangement joins TRBV5-1 to TRBJ2-3; maybe TRBD1 (6 bases). The sample taken for sequencing was PBMCs. The sequence came from a woman aged 65 to 85 in good health and CMV-seropositive. The CDR3 protein is CASSSAGEYADTQYF. DNA for the CDR3: TGCGCCAGCAGCTCAGCAGGGGAATACGCAGATACGCAGTATTTT.